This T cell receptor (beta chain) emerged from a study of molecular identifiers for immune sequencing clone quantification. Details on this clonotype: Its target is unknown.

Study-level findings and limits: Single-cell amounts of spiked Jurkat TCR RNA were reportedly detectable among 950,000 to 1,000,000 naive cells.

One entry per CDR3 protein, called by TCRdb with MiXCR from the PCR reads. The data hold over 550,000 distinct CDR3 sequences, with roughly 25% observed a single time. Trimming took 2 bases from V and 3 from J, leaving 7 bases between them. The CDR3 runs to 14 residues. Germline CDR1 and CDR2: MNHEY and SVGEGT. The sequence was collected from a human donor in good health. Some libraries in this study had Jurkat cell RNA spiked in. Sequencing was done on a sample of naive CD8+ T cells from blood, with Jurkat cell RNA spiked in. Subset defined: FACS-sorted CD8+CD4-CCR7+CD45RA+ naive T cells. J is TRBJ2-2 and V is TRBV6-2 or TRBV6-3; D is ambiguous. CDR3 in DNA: TGTGCCAGCAGTTACGGTCAGCACACCGGGGAGCTGTTTTTT. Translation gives CASSYGQHTGELFF.